This TCR beta chain was identified during a study of T cell repertoires in cytomegalovirus infection (dated by TCRdb to about 2019). Background on the whole study: Because public TCR beta signatures pointed to carriage of CMV infection together with the matching HLA type, the HLA type of each donor mattered for the analysis. The full study reports these points: In both this cohort and an independent cohort of several hundred donors, the cumulative frequency of public TCR beta family members distinguished carriers of CMV infection plus the relevant HLA type. The ex vivo response was dominated by HLA-C-restricted CMV-specific TCR beta clonotypes, which also provided the single most frequent clonotype in two of eight donors.

Note on this clonotype: It has no known antigen specificity. No per-base quality is available; no much larger clone lies one base away.

Sequencing took place on an Illumina HiSeq 1500. TCRdb took the public reads, trimmed them with fastp at Q25, ran MiXCR for clone calling and kept in-frame beta chains. Every distinct CDR3 protein forms one entry, paired with its most common genes and DNA. The sample table lists fewer than 550,000 distinct CDR3 sequences, 16% of them with a count of one. Jointly, the top ten make up under 30% of the sample. The CDR3 goes from the cysteine to the phenylalanine over 15 residues. CDR3 DNA only is kept here, 45 bases in frame from base 1. From V the trimming removes 5 bases and from J it removes 6 bases, while the gene matches leave 10 bases of the junction unaccounted for. The CDR1 and CDR2 encoded by the germline V gene (reference sequence) are MNHEY and SMNVEV.

The sequence joins TRBV27 to TRBJ2-3, with 8 bases matching TRBD1. The receptor's source is a human donor in good health (CMV status not recorded). Some clones in this sample may be carry-over from other donors' samples. The source material was CD8+ T cells from PBMCs. CDR3 loop: CASSVQGGTADTQYF. The nucleotide sequence is given as TGTGCCAGCAGTGTACAGGGGGGAACGGCTGATACGCAGTATTTT.